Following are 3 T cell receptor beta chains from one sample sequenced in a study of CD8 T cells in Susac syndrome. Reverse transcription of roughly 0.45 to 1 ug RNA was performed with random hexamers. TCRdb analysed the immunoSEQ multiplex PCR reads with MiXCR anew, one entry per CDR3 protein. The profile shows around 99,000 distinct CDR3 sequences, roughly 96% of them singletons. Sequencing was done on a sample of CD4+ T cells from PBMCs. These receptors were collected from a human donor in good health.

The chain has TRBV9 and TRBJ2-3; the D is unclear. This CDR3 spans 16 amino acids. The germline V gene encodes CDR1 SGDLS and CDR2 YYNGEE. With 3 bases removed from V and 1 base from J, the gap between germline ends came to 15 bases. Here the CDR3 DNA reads TGTGCCAGCAGCGCCCTTCTACATTTAGGCACAGATACGCAGTATTTT. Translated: CASSALLHLGTDTQYF.

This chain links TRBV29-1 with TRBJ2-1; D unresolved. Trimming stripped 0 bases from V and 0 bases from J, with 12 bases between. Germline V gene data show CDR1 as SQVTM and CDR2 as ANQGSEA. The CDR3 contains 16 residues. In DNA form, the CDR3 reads TGCAGCGTTGAAGACCGAACGCTGAGCTCCTACAATGAGCAGTTCTTC. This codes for CSVEDRTLSSYNEQFF.

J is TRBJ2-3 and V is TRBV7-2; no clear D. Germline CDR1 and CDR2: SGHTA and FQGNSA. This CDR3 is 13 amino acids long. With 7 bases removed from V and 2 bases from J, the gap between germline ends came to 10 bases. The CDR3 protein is CASMAMVTDTQYF. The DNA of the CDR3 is TGTGCCAGCATGGCGATGGTCACAGATACGCAGTATTTT. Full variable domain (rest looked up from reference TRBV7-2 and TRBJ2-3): GAGVSQSPSNKVTEKGKDVELRCDPISGHTALYWYRQSLGQGLEFLIYFQGNSAPDKSGLPSDRFSAERTGGSVSTLTIQRTQQEDSAVYLCASMAMVTDTQYFGPGTRLTVL.